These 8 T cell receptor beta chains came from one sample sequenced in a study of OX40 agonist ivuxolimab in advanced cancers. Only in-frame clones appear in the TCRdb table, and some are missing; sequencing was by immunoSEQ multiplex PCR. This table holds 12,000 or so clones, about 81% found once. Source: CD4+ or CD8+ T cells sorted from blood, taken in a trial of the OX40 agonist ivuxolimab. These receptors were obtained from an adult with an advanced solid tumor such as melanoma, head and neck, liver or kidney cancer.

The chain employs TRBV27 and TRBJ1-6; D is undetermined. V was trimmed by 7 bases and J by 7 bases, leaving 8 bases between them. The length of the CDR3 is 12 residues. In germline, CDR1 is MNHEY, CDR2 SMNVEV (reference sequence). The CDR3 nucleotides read TGTGCCAGCACGGCTGGGAATTCACCCCTCCACTTT. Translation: CASTAGNSPLHF.

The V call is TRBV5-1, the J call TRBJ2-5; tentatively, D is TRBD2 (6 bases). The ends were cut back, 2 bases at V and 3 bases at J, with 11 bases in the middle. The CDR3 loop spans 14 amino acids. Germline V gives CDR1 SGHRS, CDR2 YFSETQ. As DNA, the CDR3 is TGCGCCAGCAGCTTTGGTACTAGCAAAGAGACCCAGTACTTC. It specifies CASSFGTSKETQYF.

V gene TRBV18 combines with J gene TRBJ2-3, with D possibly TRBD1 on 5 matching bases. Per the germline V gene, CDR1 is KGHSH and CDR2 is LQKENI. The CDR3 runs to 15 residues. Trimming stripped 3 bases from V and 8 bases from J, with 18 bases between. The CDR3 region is CASSPSDTGIGTQYF. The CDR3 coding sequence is TGTGCCAGCTCACCCTCGGACACCGGAATTGGTACGCAGTATTTT.

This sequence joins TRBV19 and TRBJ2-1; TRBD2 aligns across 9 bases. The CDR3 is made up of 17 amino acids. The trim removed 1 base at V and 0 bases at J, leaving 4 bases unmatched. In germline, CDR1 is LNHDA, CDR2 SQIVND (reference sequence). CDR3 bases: TGTGCCAGTAGTATAGTAGCAGCGGGGGGCTCCTACAATGAGCAGTTCTTC. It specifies CASSIVAAGGSYNEQFF.

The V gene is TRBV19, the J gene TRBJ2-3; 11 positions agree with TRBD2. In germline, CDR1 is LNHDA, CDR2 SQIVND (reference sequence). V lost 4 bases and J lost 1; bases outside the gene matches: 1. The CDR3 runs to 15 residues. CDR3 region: CASSKLAGGTDTQYF. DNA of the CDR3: TGTGCCAGTAGTAAACTAGCGGGGGGCACAGATACGCAGTATTTT.

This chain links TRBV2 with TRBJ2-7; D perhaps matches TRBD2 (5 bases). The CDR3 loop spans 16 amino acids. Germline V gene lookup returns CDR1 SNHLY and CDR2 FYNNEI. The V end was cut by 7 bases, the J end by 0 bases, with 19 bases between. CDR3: CASTATGVWGSYEQYF. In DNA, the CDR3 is TGTGCCAGCACCGCAACCGGGGTTTGGGGCTCCTACGAGCAGTACTTC.

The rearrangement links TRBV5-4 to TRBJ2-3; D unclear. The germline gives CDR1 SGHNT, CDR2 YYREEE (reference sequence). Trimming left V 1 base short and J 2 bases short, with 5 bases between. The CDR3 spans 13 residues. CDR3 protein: CASSLWNTDTQYF. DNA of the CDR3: TGTGCCAGCAGCTTGTGGAACACAGATACGCAGTATTTT.

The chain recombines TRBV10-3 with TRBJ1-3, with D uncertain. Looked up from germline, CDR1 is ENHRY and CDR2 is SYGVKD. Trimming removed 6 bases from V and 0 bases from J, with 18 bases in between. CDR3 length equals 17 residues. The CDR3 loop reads CAIRPTDGSSSGNTIYF. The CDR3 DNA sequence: TGTGCCATCAGGCCAACCGACGGATCGAGCTCTGGAAACACCATATATTTT.